The source of this TCR beta chain is a study of cytotoxic CD8 clonotypes in ibrutinib-treated CLL. The CDR3 has 16 amino acids. The V segment lost 8 bases and the J segment 2 bases; nucleotides outside the gene matches: 12. The germline V gene encodes CDR1 MDHEN and CDR2 SYDVKM. The data were produced by immunoSEQ multiplex PCR, yet TCRdb's version contains in-frame clones alone and is incomplete. The sample gives tens of thousands of clones, approximately 90% of which show up once; under 4% is in the top ten. V is TRBV28 and J is TRBJ1-5, with 7 bases identical to TRBD1. Sequenced material: PBMCs, taken after 12 months of ibrutinib treatment. This receptor was obtained from a human donor with chronic lymphocytic leukemia. DNA of the CDR3: TGTGCCAGCTCTACAGGGGCGCGTGTAGGCAATCAGCCCCAGCATTTT. Translating gives CASSTGARVGNQPQHF.